This TCR beta chain was observed in a study of T-cell memory formation after mild COVID-19. TCRdb fed the 5' RACE reads into MiXCR, producing one record per CDR3 protein. The top ten hold 3.5% of the sample, which has some 260,000 distinct CDR3 sequences, 15% to 20% seen once. Trimming cost V 2 bases and J 4 bases; bases outside gene matches: 4. The CDR3 is 15 amino acids. CDR1 is SGHTA and CDR2 is FQGTGA in the germline V gene. Sequenced material: PBMCs or a T cell subset sorted from them (not recorded which). The V call is TRBV7-3, the J call TRBJ1-1; 10 bases match TRBD1. The sequence derives from a man in his late teens or twenties who had mild COVID-19 (a few samples of this study predate the infection). Cell type and time point are not known. The CDR3 loop is CASSLDRGQFTEAFF. In DNA, the CDR3 is TGTGCCAGCAGCTTAGACAGGGGGCAGTTCACTGAAGCTTTCTTT.